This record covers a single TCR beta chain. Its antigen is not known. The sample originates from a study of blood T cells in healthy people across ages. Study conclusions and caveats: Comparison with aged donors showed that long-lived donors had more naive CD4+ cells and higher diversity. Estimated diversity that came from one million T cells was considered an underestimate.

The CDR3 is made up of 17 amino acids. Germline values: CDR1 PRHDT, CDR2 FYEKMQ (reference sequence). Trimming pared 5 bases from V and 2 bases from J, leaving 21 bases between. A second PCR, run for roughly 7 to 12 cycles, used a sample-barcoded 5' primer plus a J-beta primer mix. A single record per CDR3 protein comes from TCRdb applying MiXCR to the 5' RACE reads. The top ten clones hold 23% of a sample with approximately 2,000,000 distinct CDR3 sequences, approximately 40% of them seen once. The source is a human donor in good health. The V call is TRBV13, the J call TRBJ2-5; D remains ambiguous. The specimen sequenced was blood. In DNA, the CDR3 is TGTGCCAGCAGCCCACCCGTGGCTACCCGAGATCAAGAGACCCAGTACTTC. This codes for CASSPPVATRDQETQYF.